The table lists the clone carrying this T cell receptor beta chain with a count of one. Per the study methods: Nucleated cell counts were estimated from reference gene primer amplification. The method was immunoSEQ multiplex PCR; TCRdb's version includes in-frame clones alone and lacks a portion of them. The DNA gave D and trimming, while V, J and clone size come from that table. This table holds around 95,000 clones, about 88% found once. Trimming shortened V by 4 bases and J by 0 bases, and 10 bases separated the two germline ends. CDR1 is LNHDA and CDR2 is SQIVND in the germline V gene (reference sequence). This CDR3 is 16 amino acids long. This specimen comes from a study of blood T cell repertoires in COVID-19. Across the whole study: The United States, Italy and Spain were the sources of the acute and convalescent COVID-19 samples. PBMCs, B-cell-depleted T cells, or T cells provided the cDNA or gDNA that made up the material.

V usage is TRBV19 and J usage is TRBJ1-6; D unclear. This receptor was taken from a man between 25 and 39 years old in a cohort sampled during active COVID-19. Material for sequencing was peripheral blood. In nucleotides, the CDR3 is TGTGCCAGTAGTAGGGAGAGGAGCTCCTATAATTCACCCCTCCACTTT. Protein: CASSRERSSYNSPLHF.